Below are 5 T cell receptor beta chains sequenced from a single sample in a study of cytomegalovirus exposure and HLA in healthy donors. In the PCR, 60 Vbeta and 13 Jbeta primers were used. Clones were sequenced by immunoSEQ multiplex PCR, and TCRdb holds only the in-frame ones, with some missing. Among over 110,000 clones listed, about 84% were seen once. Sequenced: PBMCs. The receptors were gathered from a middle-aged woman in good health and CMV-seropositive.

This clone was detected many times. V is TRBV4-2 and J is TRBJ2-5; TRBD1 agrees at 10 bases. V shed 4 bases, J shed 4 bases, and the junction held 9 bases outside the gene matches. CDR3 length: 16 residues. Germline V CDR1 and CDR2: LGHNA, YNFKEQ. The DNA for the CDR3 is TGTGCCAGCAGCCCTTTCGGGACAGGGGCCACAGAGACCCAGTACTTC. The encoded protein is CASSPFGTGATETQYF.

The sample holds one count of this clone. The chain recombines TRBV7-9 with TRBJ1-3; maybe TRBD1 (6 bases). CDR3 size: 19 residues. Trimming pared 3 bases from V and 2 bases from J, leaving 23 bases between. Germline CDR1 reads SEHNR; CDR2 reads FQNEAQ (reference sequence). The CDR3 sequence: CASSFRSSGEWSTGNTIYF. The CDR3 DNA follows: TGTGCCAGCAGCTTCAGATCTTCAGGGGAATGGAGTACTGGAAACACCATATATTTT.

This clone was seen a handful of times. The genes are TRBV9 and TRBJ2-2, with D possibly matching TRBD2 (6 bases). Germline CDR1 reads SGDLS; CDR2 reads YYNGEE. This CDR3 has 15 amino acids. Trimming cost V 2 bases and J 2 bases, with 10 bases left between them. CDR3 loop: CASSVRGINTGELFF. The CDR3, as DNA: TGTGCCAGCAGCGTTCGCGGGATAAACACCGGGGAGCTGTTTTTT.

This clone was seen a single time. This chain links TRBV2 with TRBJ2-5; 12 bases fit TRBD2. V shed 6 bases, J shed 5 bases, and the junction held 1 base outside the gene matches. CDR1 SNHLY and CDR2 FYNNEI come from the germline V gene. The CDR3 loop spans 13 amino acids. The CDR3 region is CASRGTSGETQYF. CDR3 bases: TGTGCCAGCAGAGGGACTAGCGGGGAGACCCAGTACTTC.

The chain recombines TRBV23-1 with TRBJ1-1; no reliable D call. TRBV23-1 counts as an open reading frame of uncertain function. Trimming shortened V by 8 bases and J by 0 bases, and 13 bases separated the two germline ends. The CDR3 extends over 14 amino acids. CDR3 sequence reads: CASFPIGMNTEAFF. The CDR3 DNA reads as TGCGCCAGCTTTCCCATCGGGATGAACACTGAAGCTTTCTTT.